The 7 T cell receptor beta chains in this list originate from one sample, sequenced in a study of blood T cell repertoires in COVID-19. Profiling relied on immunoSEQ multiplex PCR, and the TCRdb table lists in-frame clones only, not all of them. The data show around 200,000 clones, 75% to 85% seen once. The source material was peripheral blood. These receptor sequences come from a middle-aged woman with COVID-19, enrolled during active disease.

The V call is TRBV7-2, the J call TRBJ2-4; perhaps TRBD2 as D (6 bases). This CDR3 is built from 14 residues. Deletions cut 3 bases from V and 0 bases from J, with 6 bases between. Germline-derived CDR1 and CDR2 are SGHTA and FQGNSA. The CDR3: CASSLGGAKNIQYF. In DNA form, the CDR3 reads TGTGCCAGCAGCTTGGGAGGAGCCAAAAACATTCAGTACTTC.

This clone was picked up a small number of times. V gene TRBV7-9 combines with J gene TRBJ1-3, with a possible D match to TRBD1 (5 bases). Trimming stripped 4 bases from V and 4 bases from J, with 14 bases between. The CDR3 extends over 15 amino acids. The V gene's germline CDR1 is SEHNR and CDR2 FQNEAQ (reference sequence). In DNA, the CDR3 is TGTGCCAGCAGCTCAGACAGCTCTCGGGGAAACACCATATATTTT. Translating it yields CASSSDSSRGNTIYF.

This chain connects TRBV15 to TRBJ1-2; the D is unclear. V was clipped by 0 bases and J by 1 base, with 6 bases between them. CDR3 size: 14 residues. CDR1 LNHNV and CDR2 YYDKDF come from the germline V gene (reference sequence). The CDR3 nucleotides are TGTGCCACCAGCAGAGACGGAGTTAACTATGGCTACACCTTC. This translates into CATSRDGVNYGYTF.

This clone came up a few times. The chain links TRBV10-2 to TRBJ1-4; 9 bases align to TRBD1. J lost 7 bases, V lost 7 bases, and 4 bases had no gene match. The V gene's germline CDR1 is WSHSY and CDR2 SAAADI. The CDR3 covers 13 residues. The chain's CDR3 is CASKGTGTEKLFF. The CDR3, as DNA: TGCGCCAGCAAAGGGACAGGGACTGAAAAACTGTTTTTT.

The V call is TRBV6-6, the J call TRBJ1-5; D unresolved. V shed 4 bases and J shed 2 bases, with 9 bases lying between them. The CDR3 totals 14 residues. CDR1 is MNHNY and CDR2 is SVGAGI in the germline V gene (reference sequence). Here the CDR3 reads CASSLGSGNQPQHF. CDR3 coding DNA: TGTGCCAGCAGTTTAGGGAGTGGCAATCAGCCCCAGCATTTT.

A word on this clone: This CDR3 is also generated by other DNA sequences in the sample. This chain links TRBV4-2 with TRBJ2-7; 7 bases are shared with TRBD2. The CDR3 runs 12 residues. The germline gives CDR1 LGHNA, CDR2 YNFKEQ. V shed 4 bases and J 7 bases; nucleotides not matched to a gene: 4. CDR3 loop: CASSRLAGEQYF. CDR3 sequence (DNA): TGTGCCAGCAGCCGACTAGCAGGGGAGCAGTACTTC.

This clone was seen just once. CDR3: CASSTRQGENQPQHF. In DNA, the CDR3 is TGTGCCAGCAGCACTCGACAGGGAGAGAATCAGCCCCAGCATTTT. This chain links TRBV6-5 with TRBJ1-5, with 7 bases lining up with TRBD1. In germline, CDR1 is MNHEY, CDR2 SVGAGI. This CDR3 is 15 amino acids long. J gave up 4 bases and V 6 bases, and 9 bases lay outside the gene matches.